Listed here are 28 T cell receptor beta chains from one sample, sequenced in a study of regulatory T cells in long-lasting Graves disease. Relying on iRepertoire HTBI primers and Arm-PCR of CDR3 regions, the team built TCR beta libraries. TCRdb re-called the multiplex PCR reads with MiXCR, one entry per CDR3 protein. The table lists 620,000 or so distinct CDR3 sequences, around 15% of them singletons, with 18% in the top ten. Time point here: newly diagnosed GD, antithyroid drugs for less than 3 months. The TCR library was made from RNA that had been extracted from PBMCs in TRIzol. These data were also reused for a study on T cells in Graves' hyperthyroidism and ophthalmopathy.

The material sequenced was peripheral blood mononuclear cells (PBMCs), taken at new diagnosis, from a patient treated with antithyroid drugs. All receptors come from a woman younger than 45 with Graves disease.

Here the CDR3 DNA reads TGTGCCAGCAGCTTATCAGCGTCTGGGGTGTCCGGCTACACCTTC. Amino acids: CASSLSASGVSGYTF. This sequence joins TRBV7-9 and TRBJ1-2, with unresolved D. From germline, CDR1 is SEHNR and CDR2 FQNEAQ (reference sequence). V was clipped by 2 bases and J by 8 bases, with 18 bases between them. This CDR3 has 15 amino acids.

This clonotype was counted only a few times. This chain links TRBV5-4 with TRBJ1-1; D unclear. The CDR3 is made up of 13 amino acids. Trimming stripped 4 bases from V and 4 bases from J, with 11 bases between. The germline V gene encodes CDR1 SGHNT and CDR2 YYREEE (reference sequence). As DNA, the CDR3 is TGTGCCAGCAGCGCAGAATCGACCACTGAAGCTTTCTTT. This sequence encodes CASSAESTTEAFF. The whole variable domain, remainder taken from reference TRBV5-4 and TRBJ1-1, is ETGVTQSPTHLIKTRGQQVTLRCSSQSGHNTVSWYQQALGQGPQFIFQYYREEENGRGNFPPRFSGLQFPNYSSELNVNALELDDSALYLCASSAESTTEAFFGQGTRLTVV.

This clonotype was counted between two and nine times. The V gene is TRBV20-1, the J gene TRBJ1-3; weak D call: TRBD1 (5 bases). V dropped 5 bases and J dropped 5 bases, with 10 bases sitting between them. Germline-derived CDR1 and CDR2 are DFQATT and SNEGSKA (reference sequence). The CDR3 is made up of 12 amino acids. The CDR3 here is CSAAAGRNTIYF. CDR3 in DNA: TGCAGTGCTGCCGCAGGGAGAAACACCATATATTTT.

A remark on this clonotype: The conserved phenylalanine or tryptophan is not found at the CDR3 terminus, so this likely reflects a read error. The chain couples TRBV20-1 to TRBJ2-3, with D maybe TRBD2 (6 bases). Between the trimmed V and J ends, which lost 6 bases and 0 bases, there was a span of 10 bases. This CDR3 contains 13 residues. Germline values: CDR1 DFQATT, CDR2 SNEGSKA (reference sequence). In DNA form, the CDR3 reads TGCAGTGCGCCCGCGGGGAGCACAGATACGCAGTATATT. Translation gives CSAPAGSTDTQYI.

V is TRBV5-1 and J is TRBJ2-3; D tentatively fits TRBD1 or TRBD2 (5 bases each). CDR3 size: 19 residues. CDR1 SGHRS and CDR2 YFSETQ come from the germline V gene. V lost 0 bases and J 3 bases, leaving 23 bases between the germline ends. CDR3 DNA sequence: TGCGCCAGCAGCTTGGCCTCGGGTAGCGTACATAGACAGACAGATACGCAGTATTTT. Encoded protein: CASSLASGSVHRQTDTQYF.

The V call is TRBV27, the J call TRBJ1-3; D is undetermined. The CDR3 contains 15 residues. V was clipped by 6 bases and J by 0 bases, with 12 bases between them. The germline V gene has CDR1 MNHEY and CDR2 SMNVEV (reference sequence). The CDR3 region has the DNA TGTGCCAGCAGCCCTCACAGAAGCTCTGGAAACACCATATATTTT. Translating gives CASSPHRSSGNTIYF.

A single count supports this clonotype. V is TRBV12-5 and J is TRBJ1-3; D is uncertain. Germline CDR1 reads LGHNT; CDR2 reads FRNRAP. The CDR3 has 14 residues. V lost 5 bases and J lost 2, with 10 bases in between. The CDR3 DNA reads TGTGCTAGTGGTCTCTCAGGCGCTGGAAACACCATATATTTT. Translation: CASGLSGAGNTIYF.

This clonotype was seen repeatedly, ten times or more. The rearrangement uses TRBV12-3 or TRBV12-4 and TRBJ2-3; 7 nucleotides match TRBD2. Losses at the gene ends were 5 bases for V and 3 bases for J; bases not matched to a gene: 14. The CDR3 is 17 residues long. The CDR3 nucleotides are TGTGCCAGCAGTCCCTCTAGAGGGAGGGTTAGTACAGATACGCAGTATTTT. Translated, it gives CASSPSRGRVSTDTQYF.

In nucleotides, the CDR3 is TGTGCCAGCAGCCAGGCGACTAGCGGGGTCCGGGGGGCCCAGTACTTC. Its protein product is CASSQATSGVRGAQYF. The chain links TRBV3-1 to TRBJ2-5; 11 bases agree with TRBD2. CDR3 length: 16 residues. V lost 3 bases to trimming and J lost 9 bases; unmatched junction nucleotides: 12. From germline, CDR1 is LGHDT and CDR2 YNNKEL (reference sequence).

The chain is built from TRBV18 and TRBJ1-1; the match to TRBD1 covers 7 bases. The germline V gene has CDR1 KGHSH and CDR2 LQKENI. V lost 4 bases to trimming and J lost 5 bases; unmatched junction nucleotides: 7. The CDR3 is 14 residues long. CDR3 sequence: CASSRDSLTTEAFF. The CDR3, as DNA: TGTGCCAGCTCACGGGACAGCCTGACGACTGAAGCTTTCTTT.

Only a few counts were recorded for this clonotype. The chain couples TRBV28 to TRBJ2-1, with D hard to call. The V gene's germline CDR1 is MDHEN and CDR2 SYDVKM. The CDR3 contains 14 residues. V was clipped by 3 bases and J by 7 bases, with 13 bases between them. The CDR3 is CASSLEPLGNEQFF. Written as DNA, the CDR3 is TGTGCCAGCAGTTTGGAGCCCCTGGGAAATGAGCAGTTCTTC.

This clonotype was found a few times. V is TRBV19 and J is TRBJ1-5; weak D call: TRBD1 (6 bases). The germline V gene has CDR1 LNHDA and CDR2 SQIVND (reference sequence). This CDR3 contains 15 residues. With 4 bases removed from V and 2 bases from J, the gap between germline ends came to 12 bases. The CDR3, as DNA: TGTGCCAGTAGTACGGCAGGGGACGGCAATCAGCCCCAGCATTTT. It encodes CASSTAGDGNQPQHF.

The rearrangement joins TRBV7-9 to TRBJ2-7; TRBD1 matches at 7 bases. CDR1 and CDR2 from the germline V gene are SEHNR and FQNEAQ (reference sequence). V shed 1 base and J 5 bases; nucleotides not matched to a gene: 8. The CDR3 is made up of 15 amino acids. The CDR3 region is CASSLVGGRGDEQYF. The CDR3 DNA reads as TGTGCCAGCAGCTTAGTAGGGGGCAGGGGAGACGAGCAGTACTTC.

As for this clonotype: One junction end does not reproduce the germline sequence, and a read error may be involved. V gene TRBV28 combines with J gene TRBJ1-1; 10 nucleotides line up with TRBD1. Germline V gene sequence: CDR1 MDHEN, CDR2 SYDVKM. The CDR3 covers 15 residues. CDR3 residues: CASSPRVVQDRGFFF. DNA for the CDR3: TGTGCCAGCAGTCCCAGAGTGGTACAGGACAGGGGGTTCTTTTTT. Full variable domain (remainder filled in from reference TRBV28 and TRBJ1-1): DVKVTQSSRYLVKRTGEKVFLECVQDMDHENMFWYRQDPGLGLRLIYFSYDVKMKEKGDIPEGYSVSREKKERFSLILESASTNQTSMYLCASSPRVVQDRGFFFGQGTRLTVV.

This clonotype was detected many times. J is TRBJ2-7 and V is TRBV27; D is perhaps TRBD1 (5 bases). V was shortened by 5 bases and J by 2 bases, with 19 bases between the two germline ends. The CDR3 length is 16 residues. The germline V gene has CDR1 MNHEY and CDR2 SMNVEV (reference sequence). The CDR3 is CASSPRPDSATYEQYF. CDR3 nucleotide sequence: TGTGCCAGCAGTCCCCGACCAGACAGCGCTACCTACGAGCAGTACTTC.

Many counts were recorded for this clonotype. This chain joins TRBV7-2 and TRBJ2-7, with D unresolved. V lost 6 bases, J lost 5 bases, and 8 bases lay in between. The CDR3 runs 11 residues. From germline, CDR1 is SGHTA and CDR2 FQGNSA. CDR3 DNA: TGTGCCAGCAGTCTCATGAACGAGCAGTACTTC. It codes for CASSLMNEQYF.

V and J are TRBV7-2 and TRBJ2-7, with 7 nucleotides matching TRBD1. The CDR3 extends over 14 amino acids. The germline CDR1 and CDR2 sequences are SGHTA and FQGNSA. Losses at the gene ends were 2 bases for V and 3 bases for J; bases not matched to a gene: 4. CDR3 in amino acids: CASSLQTGDYEQYF. The CDR3 region has the DNA TGTGCCAGCAGCTTACAAACAGGGGACTACGAGCAGTACTTC. Full variable domain (outside the CDR3, taken from reference TRBV7-2 and TRBJ2-7): GAGVSQSPSNKVTEKGKDVELRCDPISGHTALYWYRQSLGQGLEFLIYFQGNSAPDKSGLPSDRFSAERTGGSVSTLTIQRTQQEDSAVYLCASSLQTGDYEQYFGPGTRLTVT.

This clonotype has ten or more counts. The rearrangement links TRBV7-9 to TRBJ1-2; D is ambiguous. The CDR3 loop spans 14 amino acids. Trimming cost V 4 bases and J 5 bases, with 14 bases left between them. Germline V gene sequence: CDR1 SEHNR, CDR2 FQNEAQ (reference sequence). The CDR3, as DNA: TGTGCCAGCAGCTCCCAAACGACACTATATGGCTACACCTTC. The encoded protein is CASSSQTTLYGYTF.

This clonotype was found many times. This chain connects TRBV11-1 to TRBJ1-1; possible D gene TRBD1, 5 bases. There are 14 residues in the CDR3. Germline values: CDR1 SGHAT, CDR2 FQDESV (reference sequence). V dropped 5 bases and J dropped 2 bases, with 12 bases sitting between them. The CDR3 DNA reads as TGTGCCAGCAGCCTTAATACAGGTAACACTGAAGCTTTCTTT. Translated, it gives CASSLNTGNTEAFF. The whole variable domain, filled in from reference TRBV11-1 and TRBJ1-1, reads EAEVAQSPRYKITEKSQAVAFWCDPISGHATLYWYRQILGQGPELLVQFQDESVVDDSQLPKDRFSAERLKGVDSTLKIQPAELGDSAMYLCASSLNTGNTEAFFGQGTRLTVV.

This clonotype has just a few counts. The chain uses TRBV11-2 and TRBJ2-2; 8 bases agree with TRBD1. Germline V gene data show CDR1 as SGHAT and CDR2 as FQNNGV. The J segment lost 9 bases and the V segment lost 4 bases, leaving 13 bases of the junction unmatched. This CDR3 spans 16 amino acids. In DNA form, the CDR3 reads TGTGCCAGCAGCTCTAGTCAGGGGGCGCAAACAAGGGAGCTGTTTTTT. This sequence encodes CASSSSQGAQTRELFF.

In this sample, this clonotype turned up once. This sequence may be a read error, since a much larger clone differs from it by one base. The V and J genes are TRBV6-2 or TRBV6-3 and TRBJ2-3; 10 bases match TRBD1. Germline CDR1 reads MNHEY; CDR2 reads SVGEGT. The CDR3 extends over 16 amino acids. Trimming cost V 6 bases and J 2 bases; bases outside gene matches: 8. This CDR3 is CASRDRGYTNTDTQYF. Here the CDR3 DNA reads TGTGCCAGCAGGGACAGGGGGTACACTAACACAGATACGCAGTATTTT.

The chain joins TRBV18 to TRBJ1-3; no firm D call. Germline assignment: CDR1 KGHSH and CDR2 LQKENI. V was trimmed by 6 bases and J by 1 base, leaving 13 bases between them. The CDR3 runs to 15 residues. The CDR3 sequence is CASSRTQRSGNTIYF. In DNA form, the CDR3 reads TGTGCCAGCTCGCGGACTCAGAGATCTGGAAACACCATATATTTT.

This clonotype showed up just a few times. The gene calls are TRBV20-1 and TRBJ2-2; TRBD2 aligns across 10 bases. This CDR3 has 16 residues. Germline CDR1 DFQATT, CDR2 SNEGSKA (reference sequence). V trimming: 6 bases; J trimming: 4 bases; junction bases outside the gene matches: 11. DNA for the CDR3: TGCAGTGCCTCCCTTCCGGGACTAGCGTTCACCGGGGAGCTGTTTTTT. Translated, it gives CSASLPGLAFTGELFF.

This clonotype showed up many times. The gene calls are TRBV2 and TRBJ2-1; 9 bases map to TRBD1. The CDR3 runs to 14 residues. The germline V gene encodes CDR1 SNHLY and CDR2 FYNNEI. Trimming at V came to 4 bases and at J to 4 bases, leaving 2 bases not matched to a gene. CDR3 DNA sequence: TGTGCCAGCAGTGGTGGGACAGGGTACAATGAGCAGTTCTTC. Encoded protein: CASSGGTGYNEQFF.

The chain carries TRBV20-1 and TRBJ1-5; D is uncertain. Looked up from germline, CDR1 is DFQATT and CDR2 is SNEGSKA (reference sequence). Between the trimmed V and J ends, which lost 3 bases and 4 bases, there was a span of 13 bases. The CDR3 covers 14 residues. The CDR3 sequence: CSASSGSANQPQHF. CDR3 nucleotides: TGCAGTGCTAGTTCTGGGTCTGCTAATCAGCCCCAGCATTTT.

This clonotype was seen once. The chain uses TRBV18 and TRBJ1-3, with D unclear. Germline assignment: CDR1 KGHSH and CDR2 LQKENI. V was clipped by 0 bases and J by 0 bases, with 6 bases between them. The CDR3 totals 15 residues. CDR3 sequence (DNA): TGTGCCAGCTCACCACCGGGTGCCTCTGGAAACACCATATATTTT. Translating gives CASSPPGASGNTIYF.

The V gene is TRBV19, the J gene TRBJ2-5; no clear D. CDR1 is LNHDA, CDR2 SQIVND, per germline (reference sequence). The germline V and J ends were trimmed by 4 bases and 2 bases, with 8 bases remaining between them. This CDR3 is built from 13 residues. In nucleotides, the CDR3 is TGTGCCAGTAGTACAGGACGGCAAGAGACCCAGTACTTC. Its translation is CASSTGRQETQYF.

This clonotype was found many times. The chain uses TRBV28 and TRBJ1-3, with 7 bases matching TRBD1. Trimming cost V 5 bases and J 0 bases; bases outside gene matches: 7. Germline loops: CDR1 MDHEN, CDR2 SYDVKM. The CDR3 is made up of 16 amino acids. The CDR3 region is CASSTASGGSGNTIYF. CDR3 nucleotide sequence: TGTGCCAGCAGTACAGCCTCAGGGGGCTCTGGAAACACCATATATTTT.